This passage covers 28 T cell receptor beta chains from one sample sequenced in a study of low-dose radiotherapy and immunotherapy resistance in tumors. cDNA synthesis used a TRAV/TRBV-specific primer set for both chains. A constant-region primer paired with the V-primer adapter amplified TCRs over about 18 PCR cycles. TCRdb ran MiXCR on the reads and lists one entry per CDR3 protein. Counted here are tens of thousands of distinct CDR3 sequences, over 15% occurring once; the ten biggest clones make up less than 3.5%. The time point: before trial treatment. Sequenced material: PBMCs, taken before treatment. The receptor set was obtained from a male donor with prostate cancer.

This clonotype was detected many times. The chain uses TRBV7-9 and TRBJ2-1, with D possibly being TRBD2 (6 bases). Germline CDR1 SEHNR, CDR2 FQNEAQ (reference sequence). The V and J ends lost 5 bases and 7 bases respectively, with 18 bases between them. This CDR3 region has 15 residues. The CDR3 loop is CASSLKRRVGNEQFF. The CDR3 bases are TGTGCCAGCAGCCTAAAGCGGAGGGTAGGAAATGAGCAGTTCTTC.

This clonotype was seen at least ten times. J is TRBJ1-1 and V is TRBV18; D unclear. The CDR3 covers 14 residues. Per germline, CDR1 KGHSH and CDR2 LQKENI. V was clipped by 2 bases and J by 5 bases, with 12 bases between them. CDR3 nucleotide sequence: TGTGCCAGCTCACCAGGGGTAGGGAGGACTGAAGCTTTCTTT. It encodes CASSPGVGRTEAFF.

This clonotype was seen ten or more times. This rearrangement joins TRBV7-8 to TRBJ2-2; TRBD1 is a possible D gene (8 bases). This CDR3 has 16 amino acids. The germline gives CDR1 SGHVS, CDR2 FQNEAQ. Between the trimmed V and J ends, which lost 5 bases and 5 bases, there was a span of 18 bases. Written as DNA, the CDR3 is TGTGCCAGCAGCCCCCGACAGGGGAGGGGGACCGGGGAGCTGTTTTTT. It is translated as CASSPRQGRGTGELFF. The full variable domain, completed using reference TRBV7-8 and TRBJ2-2, is GAGVSQSPRYKVAKRGQDVALRCDPISGHVSLFWYQQALGQGPEFLTYFQNEAQLDKSGLPSDRFFAERPEGSVSTLKIQRTQQEDSAVYLCASSPRQGRGTGELFFGEGSRLTVL.

V gene TRBV6-5 combines with J gene TRBJ2-3, with D tentatively TRBD2 (6 bases). Trimming stripped 5 bases from V and 1 base from J, with 16 bases between. In germline, CDR1 is MNHEY, CDR2 SVGAGI. The CDR3 length is 16 residues. CDR3 residues: CASSGGFFEGTDTQYF. CDR3 in DNA: TGTGCCAGCAGTGGGGGGTTCTTTGAGGGCACAGATACGCAGTATTTT.

Many counts were recorded for this clonotype. The V gene is TRBV29-1, the J gene TRBJ2-1; the D gene is possibly TRBD1 (7 bases). Looked up from germline, CDR1 is SQVTM and CDR2 is ANQGSEA. The CDR3 sequence is 15 residues long. Trimming removed 4 bases at V and 0 bases at J, with 13 bases between. The CDR3, as DNA: TGCAGCGTTGGCAGGGGGGATAGCTCCTACAATGAGCAGTTCTTC. Translated, it gives CSVGRGDSSYNEQFF.

The rearrangement joins TRBV7-8 to TRBJ1-6, with a tentative D call TRBD1 (5 bases). V gave up 2 bases and J gave up 9 bases, with 14 bases separating them. Germline V gene sequence: CDR1 SGHVS, CDR2 FQNEAQ. This CDR3 comprises 15 residues. In DNA form, the CDR3 reads TGTGCCAGCAGCTTAAGGCTGGGGAGGGGTTCACCCCTCCACTTT. Translating it yields CASSLRLGRGSPLHF.

Regarding this clonotype: This may come from a read error, since a much larger clone is one base off. The rearrangement links TRBV12-3 or TRBV12-4 to TRBJ1-1; no firm D call. This CDR3 comprises 13 residues. The DNA of the CDR3 is TGTGCCAGCAGCCGGATCCGGAACACCGAAGCTTTCTTT. Protein sequence: CASSRIRNTEAFF.

With regard to this clonotype: This likely stems from a read error, as it lies one base from a far larger clone. This chain links TRBV5-8 with TRBJ2-7; a weak D match, TRBD1 (6 bases). Germline assignment: CDR1 SGHTS and CDR2 YDEGEE. The CDR3 has 14 amino acids. The CDR3 loop reads CASSFPGQTYELYF. The CDR3 bases are TGTGCCAGCAGCTTTCCAGGACAGACCTACGAGCTGTACTTC.

This clonotype came up many times. The V and J genes are TRBV29-1 and TRBJ2-2, with 8 bases matching TRBD2. Germline values: CDR1 SQVTM, CDR2 ANQGSEA. The junction had 16 bases not matched to a gene; V was cut back by 7 bases and J by 3 bases. This CDR3 is 17 amino acids long. The CDR3 loop reads CSASGRGASLDTGELFF. For the CDR3, the DNA is TGCAGCGCTAGCGGGCGGGGGGCCTCCTTGGACACCGGGGAGCTGTTTTTT.

This clonotype was seen ten or more times. The chain joins TRBV5-1 to TRBJ1-1; D perhaps matches TRBD1 (5 bases). Germline CDR1 reads SGHRS; CDR2 reads YFSETQ. Trimming took 8 bases from V and 0 from J, leaving 14 bases between them. The CDR3 loop spans 14 amino acids. CDR3 residues: CASATGIMNTEAFF. The DNA of the CDR3 is TGCGCCAGTGCTACAGGTATCATGAACACTGAAGCTTTCTTT.

The rearrangement links TRBV12-3 or TRBV12-4 to TRBJ2-7; no clear D gene. This CDR3 is 15 amino acids long. Trimming cost V 2 bases and J 6 bases, with 17 bases left between them. CDR3 DNA sequence: TGTGCCAGCAGTTTATTCCGCCGCGCTGACTGCGAGCAGTACTTC. Translated, it gives CASSLFRRADCEQYF.

This clonotype was detected many times. The chain recombines TRBV5-1 with TRBJ2-2; 7 bases are shared with TRBD1. J was trimmed by 0 bases and V by 4 bases; bases with no gene match: 6. There are 16 residues in the CDR3. Germline assignment: CDR1 SGHRS and CDR2 YFSETQ. The chain's CDR3 is CASSPRQGANTGELFF. In nucleotides, the CDR3 is TGCGCCAGCAGCCCGCGACAGGGAGCGAACACCGGGGAGCTGTTTTTT.

This rearrangement joins TRBV12-3 or TRBV12-4 to TRBJ2-1; TRBD1 might be the D (6 bases). CDR3 length equals 12 residues. Deletions cut 7 bases from V and 9 bases from J, with 13 bases between. The CDR3 DNA is TGTGCCAGCACCGGACAGTGGGGTGAGCAGTTCTTC. It translates to CASTGQWGEQFF.

This clonotype was seen many times. The J gene is TRBJ2-7, the V gene TRBV4-2; TRBD2 might be the D (5 bases). CDR1 and CDR2 from the germline V gene are LGHNA and YNFKEQ. The CDR3 runs 13 residues. The V end was cut by 4 bases, the J end by 2 bases, with 9 bases between. CDR3 protein: CASSPRGTYEQYF. The CDR3 DNA is TGTGCCAGCAGCCCTCGGGGTACCTACGAGCAGTACTTC.

This clonotype was seen many times. V gene TRBV20-1 combines with J gene TRBJ2-7; 11 positions agree with TRBD2. V lost 0 bases and J lost 7; bases outside the gene matches: 5. Germline V lookup: CDR1 DFQATT, CDR2 SNEGSKA (reference sequence). The CDR3 spans 14 residues. The CDR3 coding sequence is TGCAGTGCTAGAGATGCTAGCGGGGGGAGGGAGCAGTACTTC. Its protein is CSARDASGGREQYF.

The chain joins TRBV28 to TRBJ2-1; D not certain. The CDR3 length is 11 residues. The germline V gene has CDR1 MDHEN and CDR2 SYDVKM. Trimming took off 5 bases at V and 8 bases at J, with 7 bases between the two ends. The CDR3 loop reads CASSLYHEQFF. CDR3 coding DNA: TGTGCCAGCAGTCTTTATCATGAGCAGTTCTTC.

This clonotype was seen repeatedly, ten times or more. V and J are TRBV5-1 and TRBJ1-1; a possible D gene is TRBD1 (6 bases). The CDR3 loop spans 14 amino acids. Germline V CDR1 and CDR2: SGHRS, YFSETQ. Trimming took off 3 bases at V and 1 base at J, with 10 bases between the two ends. Here the CDR3 DNA reads TGCGCCAGCAGCTACGGGACATCGAACACTGAAGCTTTCTTT. Amino acids: CASSYGTSNTEAFF.

This clonotype was seen a handful of times. The chain employs TRBV7-3 and TRBJ1-5; a weak D match, TRBD1 (5 bases). The CDR3 length is 15 residues. Trimming removed 1 base from V and 4 bases from J, with 11 bases in between. Germline-derived CDR1 and CDR2 are SGHTA and FQGTGA. As DNA, the CDR3 is TGTGCCAGCAGCTTAAAGGGTGGGGGAAATCAGCCCCAGCATTTT. Translating gives CASSLKGGGNQPQHF.

The gene calls are TRBV2 and TRBJ1-4; the D gene is possibly TRBD1 (5 bases). The CDR3 totals 14 residues. The ends were cut back, 8 bases at V and 6 bases at J, with 16 bases in the middle. The V gene's germline CDR1 is SNHLY and CDR2 FYNNEI. In DNA, the CDR3 is TGTGCCAGCGTAGGACCCTTAGGGGATGAAAAACTGTTTTTT. Protein product: CASVGPLGDEKLFF.

The chain has TRBV7-1 and TRBJ1-6, with D maybe TRBD1 (5 bases). TRBV7-1 is noted as an ORF with a role that remains uncertain. The CDR3 runs to 12 residues. V was trimmed by 5 bases and J by 13 bases, leaving 12 bases between them. The CDR3 DNA sequence: TGTGCCAGCAGCCCTCCTTGGGGGCCCCTCCACTTT. Translation: CASSPPWGPLHF.

This clonotype was detected many times. This chain links TRBV4-1 with TRBJ2-7, with D perhaps TRBD1 or TRBD2 (5 bases each). V was trimmed by 4 bases and J by 5 bases, leaving 21 bases between them. The CDR3 length is 16 residues. Germline values: CDR1 MGHRA, CDR2 YSYEKL. This CDR3 reads CASSLREGPAFNEQYF. In DNA form, the CDR3 reads TGCGCCAGCAGCCTAAGAGAGGGACCTGCGTTCAACGAGCAGTACTTC.

Ten or more counts support this clonotype. The CDR3 region has the DNA TGTGCCAGCAGTGAATGGGGGCCCCAGCATTTT. This codes for CASSEWGPQHF. V gene TRBV6-1 combines with J gene TRBJ1-5; D remains ambiguous. V lost 2 bases to trimming and J lost 9 bases, with 5 bases between them. The CDR3 runs to 11 residues. Germline CDR1 MNHNS, CDR2 SASEGT.

This clonotype occurred many times. This rearrangement joins TRBV6-2 or TRBV6-3 to TRBJ2-3; D is unresolved. Trimming took 6 bases from V and 0 from J, leaving 7 bases between them. Germline V lookup: CDR1 MNHEY, CDR2 SVGEGT. The CDR3 spans 13 residues. The CDR3 sequence is CASRSTSTDTQYF. CDR3 sequence (DNA): TGTGCCAGCAGATCCACTAGCACAGATACGCAGTATTTT.

This sequence joins TRBV6-5 and TRBJ2-7, with 11 bases identical to TRBD2. The trim removed 6 bases at V and 3 bases at J, leaving 4 bases unmatched. Germline V gives CDR1 MNHEY, CDR2 SVGAGI. The CDR3 length is 14 residues. The CDR3 loop is CASSLAGGNYEQYF. DNA of the CDR3: TGTGCCAGCAGCCTAGCGGGGGGCAACTACGAGCAGTACTTC.

Ten or more counts support this clonotype. CDR3 sequence: CASSFEDTGELFF. The CDR3 DNA sequence: TGTGCCAGCAGTTTCGAAGACACCGGGGAGCTGTTTTTT. The chain combines TRBV12-3 or TRBV12-4 with TRBJ2-2, with unresolved D. The ends were cut back, 3 bases at V and 3 bases at J, with 5 bases in the middle. The CDR3 runs to 13 residues.

This chain connects TRBV6-2 or TRBV6-3 to TRBJ2-7; D assignment may be TRBD1 or TRBD2 (6 bases each). The CDR3 loop spans 14 amino acids. V shed 7 bases and J shed 0 bases, with 13 bases lying between them. Germline V gene lookup returns CDR1 MNHEY and CDR2 SVGEGT. The CDR3 DNA reads as TGTGCCAGCACTGAGGGGGGTAGCTCCTACGAGCAGTACTTC. The encoded protein is CASTEGGSSYEQYF.

This clonotype was detected ten times or more. The chain links TRBV11-1 to TRBJ2-1, with a weak D call TRBD2 (6 bases). Trimming left V 6 bases short and J 0 bases short, with 21 bases between. The germline V gene encodes CDR1 SGHAT and CDR2 FQDESV (reference sequence). The CDR3 consists of 18 residues. CDR3 residues: CASRPTPGLRGSYNEQFF. The CDR3 bases are TGTGCCAGCAGACCAACTCCGGGACTGAGGGGCTCCTACAATGAGCAGTTCTTC.

This clonotype was picked up a small number of times. The J gene is TRBJ2-3, the V gene TRBV20-1, with TRBD2 identical over 7 bases. Germline V CDR1 and CDR2: DFQATT, SNEGSKA (reference sequence). The junction had 5 bases not matched to a gene; V was cut back by 5 bases and J by 6 bases. The CDR3 runs 12 residues. Here the CDR3 reads CSAAGGMDTQYF. Written as DNA, the CDR3 is TGCAGTGCTGCCGGGGGGATGGATACGCAGTATTTT.